Listed below are T cell receptor beta chains from one sample, sequenced in a study of CD8+ T cells in alopecia areata. Measured with immunoSEQ multiplex PCR; TCRdb has only the in-frame clones, and not every one. The table lists 200,000 or so clones, about three fifths of them singletons. The source material was CD4+ T cells sorted from blood, sampled at week 24, from a patient treated with tofacitinib. Receptors originate from a human donor with alopecia areata. The CDR3 runs from the conserved cysteine through the conserved F or W. A D gene is named only where the DNA matches it firmly. Only some rows state a clone size, as once, few, many or a class for expanded clones.

j_call	clone_size	d_call	v_call	cdr3_nt	cdr3_aa
TRBJ1-4	few	NA	TRBV6-5	TGTGCCAGCAGTTACTCGAAGGGCGTATCGGGTGAAAAACTGTTTTTT	CASSYSKGVSGEKLFF
TRBJ2-5	few	NA	TRBV25-1	TGTGCCAGCAGCCCAAGTGGGCAGGGCCAAGAGACCCAGTACTTC	CASSPSGQGQETQYF
TRBJ2-7	few	NA	TRBV27	TGTGCCAGCAGTCCCGCCTACGAGCAGTACTTC	CASSPAYEQYF
TRBJ2-3	once	TRBD2	TRBV7-3	TGTGCCAGCAGCTTAGCGGGAGTTGAAGATACGCAGTATTTT	CASSLAGVEDTQYF
TRBJ2-3	NA	NA	TRBV14	TGTGCCAGCAGCTATATACAAGGGACTAGCACAGATACGCAGTATTTT	CASSYIQGTSTDTQYF
TRBJ1-1	NA	NA	TRBV5-4	TGTGCCAGCAGCTCGTTACAGGAGGGCCCCACTGAAGCTTTCTTT	CASSSLQEGPTEAFF
TRBJ2-7	NA	NA	TRBV7-9	TGTGCCAGCAGCTCAGCAGGCACCGAGCAGTACTTC	CASSSAGTEQYF
TRBJ2-7	NA	NA	TRBV25-1	TGTGCCAGCAGCGTGACAGGAACCTACGAGCAGTACTTC	CASSVTGTYEQYF
TRBJ1-4	NA	NA	TRBV6-6	TGTGCCAGCAGCCCACAAAGACAGTCCGGAGAAAAACTGTTTTTT	CASSPQRQSGEKLFF
TRBJ2-6	NA	TRBD2	TRBV4-3	TGCGCCAGCAGCCAGGCCCCCCAGCGGGGGTACTCTGGGGCCAACGTCCTGACTTTC	CASSQAPQRGYSGANVLTF
TRBJ1-2	NA	TRBD1	TRBV5-1	TGCGCCAGCAGCTTGGAACAGGGGAACTATGGCTACACCTTC	CASSLEQGNYGYTF
TRBJ2-7	NA	NA	TRBV5-6	TGTGCCAGCAGCCTCTATCCCAGCCAGCAGTACTTC	CASSLYPSQQYF
TRBJ1-1	NA	NA	TRBV28	TGTGCCAGCAGTGTTCACACTGAAGCTTTCTTT	CASSVHTEAFF
TRBJ1-4	NA	NA	TRBV4-2	TGTGCCAGCAGCCAAGTGGCCCAACCGGGTGAAAAACTGTTTTTT	CASSQVAQPGEKLFF
TRBJ2-2	few	TRBD1	TRBV29-1	TGCAGCGTGATGGACAGGGGGGACACCGGGGAGCTGTTTTTT	CSVMDRGDTGELFF
TRBJ2-3	NA	TRBD2	TRBV5-1	TGCGCCAGCAGCTTGATCACTAGCGCCACCCCAGATACGCAGTATTTT	CASSLITSATPDTQYF
TRBJ1-1	NA	TRBD1	TRBV5-1	TGCGCCAGCAGACCCACCCCGACAGGGGGGGGCACTGAAGCTTTCTTT	CASRPTPTGGGTEAFF
TRBJ2-1	once	NA	TRBV5-1	TGCGCCAGCGTTCAGGGTTCCCCCACTAACAATGAGCAGTTCTTC	CASVQGSPTNNEQFF
TRBJ2-5	NA	NA	TRBV5-1	TGCGCCAGCAGCTTGTATAGCAGCCAAGAGACCCAGTACTTC	CASSLYSSQETQYF
TRBJ1-5	few	TRBD1	TRBV19	TGTGCCAGTAGTATTGGGACAGCGGGACAGCCCCAGCATTTT	CASSIGTAGQPQHF
TRBJ2-7	NA	NA	TRBV20-1	TGCAGTGCTAGACACCTAGACGAGCAGTACTTC	CSARHLDEQYF
TRBJ1-2	NA	TRBD1	TRBV6-5	TGTGCCAGCAGTGGGGACAGGGATTATGGCTACACCTTC	CASSGDRDYGYTF
TRBJ2-3	NA	NA	TRBV9	TGTGCCAGCAGCGTTCGACAGACCAGCACAGATACGCAGTATTTT	CASSVRQTSTDTQYF
TRBJ1-5	few	TRBD1	TRBV18	TGTGCCAGCTCACGACGGGCTACAGGGGACGGCAATCAGCCCCAGCATTTT	CASSRRATGDGNQPQHF
TRBJ1-1	NA	NA	TRBV29-1	TGCAGCGTTGAAGAGGGGTTAGGGAACACTGAAGCTTTCTTT	CSVEEGLGNTEAFF
TRBJ2-1	few	TRBD2	TRBV7-2	TGTGCCAGCAGATTCCCGACTAGCATCCATGAGCAGTTCTTC	CASRFPTSIHEQFF
TRBJ1-1	few	NA	TRBV19	TGTGCCAGTACCGCATTATACACTGAAGCTTTCTTT	CASTALYTEAFF
TRBJ2-5	NA	NA	TRBV9	TGTGCCAGCAGCGTTCAGGGAGTTGGGGAGACCCAGTACTTC	CASSVQGVGETQYF
TRBJ1-6	once	NA	TRBV27	TGTGCCAGCAGTCGTCAACGGGACCCTAATTCACCCCTCCACTTT	CASSRQRDPNSPLHF
TRBJ2-1	NA	TRBD2	TRBV27	TGTGCCAGCAGTACCCGGGACTACCCCTATGAGCAGTTCTTC	CASSTRDYPYEQFF